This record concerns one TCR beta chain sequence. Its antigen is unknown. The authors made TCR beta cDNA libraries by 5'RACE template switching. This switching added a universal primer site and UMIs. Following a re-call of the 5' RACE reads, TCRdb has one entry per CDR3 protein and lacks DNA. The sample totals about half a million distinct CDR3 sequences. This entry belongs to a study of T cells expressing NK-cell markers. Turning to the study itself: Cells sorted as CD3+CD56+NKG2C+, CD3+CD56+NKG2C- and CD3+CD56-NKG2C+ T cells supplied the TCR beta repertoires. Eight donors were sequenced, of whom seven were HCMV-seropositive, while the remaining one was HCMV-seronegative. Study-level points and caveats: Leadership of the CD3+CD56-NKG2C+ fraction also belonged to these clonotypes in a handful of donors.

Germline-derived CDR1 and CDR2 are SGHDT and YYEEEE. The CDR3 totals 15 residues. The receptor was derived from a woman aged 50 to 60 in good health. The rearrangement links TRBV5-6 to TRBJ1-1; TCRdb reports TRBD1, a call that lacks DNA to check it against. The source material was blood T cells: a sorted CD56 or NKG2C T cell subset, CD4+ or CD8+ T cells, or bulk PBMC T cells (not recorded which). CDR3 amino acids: CASSPDRGSNTEAFF.